The T cell receptor beta chain under discussion was sequenced for a study of blood T cell repertoires in COVID-19. Produced via immunoSEQ multiplex PCR; TCRdb's table is partial and in-frame only. The sample has 200,000 to 300,000 clones, under 85% seen once. CDR3 length: 13 residues. Germline assignment: CDR1 SGHTA and CDR2 FQGNSA. Trimming left V 5 bases short and J 6 bases short, with 13 bases between. This TCR derives from a human donor in a cohort sampled during active COVID-19. The sequencing input was peripheral blood. V gene TRBV7-2 combines with J gene TRBJ1-2, with a tentative D call TRBD1 (6 bases). CDR3 nucleotide sequence: TGTGCCAGCAGCCAGGGACACGGAGATGGCTACACCTTC. Translating gives CASSQGHGDGYTF.